These 28 T cell receptor beta chains were sequenced from one sample in a study of T and B cells in COVID-19 patients. Blood genomic DNA input for TRB amplification was about 250-550 ng. TRB rearrangements were amplified by multiplex PCR with BIOMED2 TRB-A/B primers. A single record per CDR3 protein comes from TCRdb applying MiXCR to the multiplex PCR reads. The table shows some 4,000 distinct CDR3 sequences, with around 27% occurring only once. The sequencing input was blood. Every receptor here comes from a human donor with active COVID-19. The donor label of this sample is uncertain.

CDR3 nucleotide sequence: TGTGCCAGCAGTCCCCGGGCGGAATCCTACGAGCAGTACTTC. Translation: CASSPRAESYEQYF. The chain employs TRBV6-5 and TRBJ2-7; D gene ambiguous. The V gene lost 5 bases and the J gene lost 1 base, with 12 bases spanning the gap. Per germline, CDR1 MNHEY and CDR2 SVGAGI. CDR3 length: 14 residues.

The V gene is TRBV5-6, the J gene TRBJ1-5, with D perhaps TRBD1 (5 bases). Trimming cost V 2 bases and J 0 bases, with 12 bases left between them. The V gene's germline CDR1 is SGHDT and CDR2 YYEEEE. The CDR3 is 16 residues long. DNA for the CDR3: TGTGCCAGCAGCTTCGGAGGGGAATATAGCAATCAGCCCCAGCATTTT. It is translated as CASSFGGEYSNQPQHF. Drawing the rest from reference TRBV5-6 and TRBJ1-5, the complete variable domain is DAGVTQSPTHLIKTRGQQVTLRCSPKSGHDTVSWYQQALGQGPQFIFQYYEEEERQRGNFPDRFSGHQFPNYSSELNVNALLLGDSALYLCASSFGGEYSNQPQHFGDGTRLSIL.

This clonotype is medium-sized by share. The genes are TRBV12-3 or TRBV12-4 and TRBJ2-3, with 8 nucleotides matching TRBD1. V gave up 10 bases and J gave up 1 base; unmatched junction bases: 7. The CDR3 covers 14 residues. In nucleotides, the CDR3 is TGTGCCATTACCCCCAGGGGGCGCACAGATACGCAGTATTTT. Protein: CAITPRGRTDTQYF.

This sequence joins TRBV10-3 and TRBJ1-1, with 8 bases that match TRBD1. In germline, CDR1 is ENHRY, CDR2 SYGVKD. Germline trimming cut 6 bases from V and 1 base from J; bases unmatched to any gene: 4. The CDR3 extends over 14 amino acids. CDR3 nucleotides: TGTGCCATCAGCGACAGGGGTCAGAACACTGAAGCTTTCTTT. The encoded protein is CAISDRGQNTEAFF.

In its sample, this clonotype ranks as medium-sized. This chain joins TRBV12-3 or TRBV12-4 and TRBJ2-1, with 10 bases lining up with TRBD1. Trimming removed 4 bases from V and 15 bases from J; junction bases left unmatched: 12. The CDR3 length is 14 residues. CDR3 amino acids: CASSYYSGTGVGFF. CDR3 sequence (DNA): TGTGCCAGCAGTTACTACTCCGGGACAGGGGTTGGGTTCTTC.

This clonotype is classed as medium-sized. The V call is TRBV5-6, the J call TRBJ2-1; 9 nucleotides line up with TRBD1. The CDR3 length is 15 residues. Trimming took 7 bases from V and 3 from J; bases not matched to a gene: 8. The germline V gene encodes CDR1 SGHDT and CDR2 YYEEEE. The CDR3 spells CASRLGDRVYNEQFF. CDR3 DNA: TGTGCCAGCCGACTTGGGGACAGGGTCTACAATGAGCAGTTCTTC.

The chain couples TRBV12-3 or TRBV12-4 to TRBJ1-5; tentatively, D is TRBD1 (5 bases). The CDR3 extends over 15 amino acids. The V and J ends lost 4 bases and 5 bases respectively, with 15 bases between them. The CDR3 loop reads CASSSQPGGDQPQHF. DNA of the CDR3: TGTGCCAGCAGTTCCCAGCCCGGGGGGGATCAGCCCCAGCATTTT.

CDR3 region: CASSPGTGVNQPQHF. CDR3 bases: TGTGCCAGCAGCCCAGGGACAGGGGTCAATCAGCCCCAGCATTTT. The chain employs TRBV5-4 and TRBJ1-5; 10 bases line up with TRBD1. The germline CDR1 and CDR2 sequences are SGHNT and YYREEE (reference sequence). The CDR3 is 15 residues long. V trimming: 4 bases; J trimming: 3 bases; junction bases outside the gene matches: 4.

This rearrangement joins TRBV12-3 or TRBV12-4 to TRBJ1-2, with TRBD1 identical over 7 bases. The CDR3 extends over 14 amino acids. V lost 5 bases and J lost 0; bases outside the gene matches: 3. CDR3: CASSRQGTNYGYTF. The CDR3 nucleotides read TGTGCCAGCAGTCGACAGGGAACTAACTATGGCTACACCTTC.

With regard to this clonotype: A much larger clone is a single base away; this may be a read error. The V and J genes are TRBV6-5 and TRBJ2-1; D may be TRBD1 (6 bases). CDR3 length: 12 residues. Trimming took off 6 bases at V and 14 bases at J, with 17 bases between the two ends. The germline V gene encodes CDR1 MNHEY and CDR2 SVGAGI. CDR3 region: CASSFRGSLEFF. CDR3 bases: TGTGCCAGCAGCTTCAGGGGTAGCCTTGAGTTCTTC.

This clonotype is medium-sized (0.01 to 0.1%) in the sample. The V call is TRBV29-1, the J call TRBJ2-7; D is perhaps TRBD1 (6 bases). V dropped 4 bases and J dropped 3 bases, with 10 bases sitting between them. CDR3 length: 12 residues. Germline V gives CDR1 SQVTM, CDR2 ANQGSEA. As DNA, the CDR3 is TGCAGCGTTGGAGTAGGGGGCTACGAGCAGTACTTC. Residues: CSVGVGGYEQYF.

This clonotype was counted between two and nine times. V usage is TRBV10-2 and J usage is TRBJ1-6; D call uncertain. This CDR3 is 15 amino acids long. Germline values: CDR1 WSHSY, CDR2 SAAADI. The V end lost 3 bases, the J end lost 10 bases, and 16 bases lay between the germline ends. CDR3 loop: CASSDGGSKKSPLHF. In DNA form, the CDR3 reads TGCGCCAGCAGTGATGGAGGGAGTAAGAAATCACCCCTCCACTTT.

As concerns this clonotype: Being one base from a much bigger clone, this may be a read error. V is TRBV12-3 or TRBV12-4 and J is TRBJ2-1; D is unclear. The CDR3 has 13 amino acids. CDR3 nucleotides: TGTGCCGGCAGCCAGAGCTCCTACAATGAGCAGTTCTTC. It encodes CAGSQSSYNEQFF.

The chain joins TRBV7-9 to TRBJ1-1; no clear D gene. The V gene's germline CDR1 is SEHNR and CDR2 FQNEAQ (reference sequence). The CDR3 extends over 15 amino acids. V was clipped by 2 bases and J by 1 base, with 11 bases between them. DNA for the CDR3: TGTGCCAGCAGCTTAAGGGCCCCCTCGAACACTGAAGCTTTCTTT. Its protein is CASSLRAPSNTEAFF.

This chain joins TRBV20-1 and TRBJ1-4; 9 nucleotides align to TRBD1. The CDR3 covers 13 residues. Germline V CDR1 and CDR2: DFQATT, SNEGSKA (reference sequence). With 6 bases clipped from V and 5 bases from J, the junction kept 4 bases outside the gene matches. In DNA, the CDR3 is TGCAGTGCCGAGGGACAGGGAAATGAAAAACTGTTTTTT. This translates into CSAEGQGNEKLFF.

This clonotype was observed a few times. This chain uses TRBV5-4 with TRBJ2-5; no firm D call. The CDR3 covers 13 residues. CDR1 and CDR2 (germline): SGHNT, YYREEE (reference sequence). Trimming shortened V by 0 bases and J by 1 base, and 4 bases separated the two germline ends. The CDR3 DNA sequence: TGTGCCAGCAGCTTGGCCGCCCAAGAGACCCAGTACTTC. This translates into CASSLAAQETQYF.

There are many counts of this clonotype. The chain recombines TRBV19 with TRBJ1-1, with TRBD1 identical over 9 bases. Germline assignment: CDR1 LNHDA and CDR2 SQIVND (reference sequence). Trimming at V came to 3 bases and at J to 6 bases, leaving 8 bases not matched to a gene. The CDR3 spans 15 residues. The CDR3 bases are TGTGCCAGTAGTATCGGGGGGACAGGGCTGTCTGAAGCTTTCTTT. Translation gives CASSIGGTGLSEAFF.

This clonotype turned up a few times. The chain joins TRBV7-9 to TRBJ1-1; D remains unclear. V shed 5 bases and J shed 4 bases, with 11 bases lying between them. CDR3 size: 13 residues. Germline lookup yields CDR1 SEHNR and CDR2 FQNEAQ (reference sequence). CDR3 in amino acids: CASSPTDGTEAFF. For the CDR3, the DNA is TGTGCCAGCAGCCCGACCGATGGCACTGAAGCTTTCTTT.

The chain employs TRBV11-2 and TRBJ1-3; 7 positions agree with TRBD1. This CDR3 has 16 residues. J gave up 0 bases and V 5 bases, and 7 bases lay outside the gene matches. In germline, CDR1 is SGHAT, CDR2 FQNNGV. The DNA for the CDR3 is TGTGCCAGCAGCCTCGGACAGGCCTCCTCTGGAAACACCATATATTTT. It encodes CASSLGQASSGNTIYF.

This chain uses TRBV5-1 with TRBJ2-3; the D call may be TRBD1 or TRBD2 (6 bases each). The CDR3 runs 15 residues. V lost 0 bases, J lost 2 bases, and 10 bases lay in between. Per germline, CDR1 SGHRS and CDR2 YFSETQ. In nucleotides, the CDR3 is TGCGCCAGCAGCTTGGCGGGGGCCCTCACAGATACGCAGTATTTT. Amino acids: CASSLAGALTDTQYF.

The chain has TRBV27 and TRBJ2-3; 8 nucleotides match TRBD2. Germline lookup yields CDR1 MNHEY and CDR2 SMNVEV (reference sequence). This CDR3 comprises 16 residues. Trimming took 3 bases from V and 5 from J; bases not matched to a gene: 10. CDR3 nucleotide sequence: TGTGCCAGCAGTTTCTTCGCGGGGGGTGGGAAAGATACGCAGTATTTT. It is translated as CASSFFAGGGKDTQYF.

This clonotype is categorized as medium-sized. The rearrangement uses TRBV10-3 and TRBJ1-6, with D possibly being TRBD1 (5 bases). V was cut by 4 bases and J by 9 bases, with 13 bases left in between. Germline V lookup: CDR1 ENHRY, CDR2 SYGVKD. The CDR3 contains 14 residues. As DNA, the CDR3 is TGTGCCATCAGTGGGGGGTCGGAAACTTCACCCCTCCACTTT. Translation: CAISGGSETSPLHF.

The rearrangement links TRBV4-3 to TRBJ1-3; D gene unclear. The germline V gene encodes CDR1 LGHNA and CDR2 YSLEER. V lost 2 bases and J 0 bases, leaving 8 bases between the germline ends. The CDR3 covers 15 residues. The CDR3 DNA reads TGCGCCAGCAGCCAAAGCCGGAGCTCTGGAAACACCATATATTTT. It specifies CASSQSRSSGNTIYF.

The rearrangement uses TRBV6-2 or TRBV6-3 and TRBJ2-1, with TRBD2 identical over 9 bases. The germline CDR1 and CDR2 sequences are MNHEY and SVGEGT. After removal of 6 bases from V and 6 bases from J, the junction contained 6 bases not matched to a gene. CDR3 size: 14 residues. Here the CDR3 reads CASSPSGGRNEQFF. CDR3 sequence (DNA): TGTGCCAGCAGCCCCAGCGGGGGGCGCAATGAGCAGTTCTTC.

This chain uses TRBV5-6 with TRBJ2-7; 8 bases align to TRBD1. CDR1 is SGHDT, CDR2 YYEEEE, per germline. There are 17 residues in the CDR3. V trimming: 4 bases; J trimming: 0 bases; junction bases outside the gene matches: 12. CDR3 bases: TGTGCCAGCAGCCCCCCTCCAGGACAGGGTTTCTCCTACGAGCAGTACTTC. Translating it yields CASSPPPGQGFSYEQYF.

This clonotype was seen at least ten times. The chain's CDR3 is CASRGTSGGTYNEQFF. The CDR3 region has the DNA TGTGCCAGCAGAGGGACTAGCGGGGGTACCTACAATGAGCAGTTCTTC. V usage is TRBV6-5 and J usage is TRBJ2-1; TRBD2 aligns across 14 bases. Germline V CDR1 and CDR2: MNHEY, SVGAGI. Trimming took 6 bases from V and 2 from J; bases not matched to a gene: 3. The length of the CDR3 is 16 residues.

The chain uses TRBV19 and TRBJ2-3; D is unclear. This CDR3 is 12 amino acids long. Trimming removed 5 bases at V and 7 bases at J, with 10 bases between. Germline CDR1 is LNHDA and CDR2 is SQIVND (reference sequence). This CDR3 is CASSPAGYTQYF. The DNA for the CDR3 is TGTGCCAGTAGTCCCGCCGGGTATACGCAGTATTTT. Based on the CDR3 plus reference TRBV19 and TRBJ2-3, the full variable domain is DGGITQSPKYLFRKEGQNVTLSCEQNLNHDAMYWYRQDPGQGLRLIYYSQIVNDFQKGDIAEGYSVSREKKESFPLTVTSAQKNPTAFYLCASSPAGYTQYFGPGTRLTVL.

This sequence joins TRBV29-1 and TRBJ2-7; 11 bases are shared with TRBD1. Trimming cost V 3 bases and J 5 bases; bases outside gene matches: 3. Germline-derived CDR1 and CDR2 are SQVTM and ANQGSEA. The CDR3 is 13 residues long. In DNA form, the CDR3 reads TGCAGCGTTGATGGGACAGGGGGTCACGAGCAGTACTTC. This translates into CSVDGTGGHEQYF.